The 13 T cell receptor beta chains given below trace back to one sample, sequenced in a study of blood T cell repertoires in COVID-19 (dated by TCRdb to 2020 to 2021). The library was produced with the immunoSEQ multiplex PCR assay. TCRdb retrieved this table from immuneACCESS and kept in-frame rearrangements only. Not all clones are present; in checked studies, unresolved V genes account for under half, and no reason is known for the remainder. The sample includes about 240,000 clones, with around nine tenths observed a single time. Approximately 7.2% of the sample goes to the ten largest clones. Sequencing was done on a sample of peripheral blood. Receptors were obtained from a woman aged 70-85 years with active or convalescent COVID-19.

V usage is TRBV5-6 and J usage is TRBJ1-1; 7 bases match TRBD1. Germline trimming cut 2 bases from V and 0 bases from J; bases unmatched to any gene: 7. This CDR3 has 16 residues. The germline gives CDR1 SGHDT, CDR2 YYEEEE. DNA of the CDR3: TGTGCCAGCAGCTTCTTCCAGGGGGATATGAACACTGAAGCTTTCTTT. Amino acid sequence: CASSFFQGDMNTEAFF. Full variable domain (missing parts from reference TRBV5-6 and TRBJ1-1): DAGVTQSPTHLIKTRGQQVTLRCSPKSGHDTVSWYQQALGQGPQFIFQYYEEEERQRGNFPDRFSGHQFPNYSSELNVNALLLGDSALYLCASSFFQGDMNTEAFFGQGTRLTVV.

CDR3 nucleotides: TGTGCCAGTAGTGAGGCAGCTAACACCGGGGAGCTGTTTTTT. The encoded protein is CASSEAANTGELFF. This chain connects TRBV19 to TRBJ2-2; D call uncertain. CDR1 and CDR2 from the germline V gene are LNHDA and SQIVND (reference sequence). The CDR3 length is 14 residues. V lost 5 bases and J 2 bases, leaving 9 bases between the germline ends.

The chain employs TRBV7-9 and TRBJ1-2; TRBD1 matches 7 bases. The V and J ends lost 6 bases and 7 bases, in that order; junction bases with no gene match: 11. This CDR3 comprises 14 residues. The germline CDR1 and CDR2 sequences are SEHNR and FQNEAQ (reference sequence). CDR3 amino acids: CASRHQQTGLGYTF. The CDR3, as DNA: TGTGCCAGCAGACATCAACAGACAGGGCTTGGCTACACCTTC. The whole variable domain, remainder taken from reference TRBV7-9 and TRBJ1-2, is DTGVSQNPRHKITKRGQNVTFRCDPISEHNRLYWYRQTLGQGPEFLTYFQNEAQLEKSRLLSDRFSAERPKGSFSTLEIQRTEQGDSAMYLCASRHQQTGLGYTFGSGTRLTVV.

This chain joins TRBV27 and TRBJ1-2, with 7 nucleotides matching TRBD1. The V and J ends lost 2 bases and 1 base, in that order; junction bases with no gene match: 1. Germline values: CDR1 MNHEY, CDR2 SMNVEV (reference sequence). The CDR3 has 14 amino acids. CDR3 nucleotides: TGTGCCAGCAGTTTAAGGGACAGTAACTATGGCTACACCTTC. This codes for CASSLRDSNYGYTF.

The rearrangement links TRBV3-1 (or the pseudogene TRBV3-2) to TRBJ2-3; D gene unclear. Germline V lookup: CDR1 LGHDT, CDR2 YNNKEL (reference sequence). The CDR3 has 15 residues. Trimming shortened V by 1 base and J by 3 bases, and 11 bases separated the two germline ends. The CDR3 loop is CASSQGRLETDTQYF. CDR3 nucleotides: TGTGCCAGCAGCCAAGGGCGGTTGGAAACAGATACGCAGTATTTT.

This clone was counted only a few times. The chain carries TRBV6-6 and TRBJ1-2; TRBD1 matches 7 bases. This CDR3 contains 13 residues. The ends lost 5 bases at V and 4 bases at J; junction bases unmatched: 4. Germline V lookup: CDR1 MNHNY, CDR2 SVGAGI (reference sequence). CDR3 amino acids: CASSGQEFYGYTF. DNA of the CDR3: TGTGCCAGCAGTGGACAGGAGTTCTATGGCTACACCTTC.

The chain carries TRBV6-5 and TRBJ2-7; 8 nucleotides agree with TRBD1. V dropped 6 bases and J dropped 5; count of bases not matched to a gene: 9. Per the germline V gene, CDR1 is MNHEY and CDR2 is SVGAGI. CDR3 length: 14 residues. The CDR3 DNA reads TGTGCCAGCAGGAGGACAGGGTACGTCAACGAGCAGTACTTC. Its protein product is CASRRTGYVNEQYF.

The chain uses TRBV2 and TRBJ2-7, with D possibly matching TRBD1 (5 bases). The CDR3 has 13 residues. Germline CDR1 SNHLY, CDR2 FYNNEI. V gave up 3 bases and J gave up 0 bases, with 6 bases separating them. CDR3 nucleotides: TGTGCCAGCAGTGAGGACACCTCCTACGAGCAGTACTTC. Translation gives CASSEDTSYEQYF.

The chain recombines TRBV24-1 with TRBJ2-1, with 9 bases fitting TRBD1. Per germline, CDR1 KGHDR and CDR2 SFDVKD. This CDR3 comprises 15 residues. The junction had 9 bases not matched to a gene; V was cut back by 6 bases and J by 7 bases. As DNA, the CDR3 is TGTGCCACCAGTTTAAGCGGGACAGGGCTGAATGAGCAGTTCTTC. Protein product: CATSLSGTGLNEQFF.

This sequence joins TRBV19 and TRBJ2-6; maybe TRBD1 (6 bases). Trimming stripped 5 bases from V and 3 bases from J, with 26 bases between. Germline V CDR1 and CDR2: LNHDA, SQIVND (reference sequence). The CDR3 covers 20 residues. The CDR3 DNA sequence: TGTGCCAGTAGTTATAGAGGAGGACAGCTCCCAGGGGTTGGGGCCAACGTCCTGACTTTC. Translation: CASSYRGGQLPGVGANVLTF.

V and J are TRBV7-2 and TRBJ1-1, with D hard to call. V lost 7 bases, J lost 1 base, and 10 bases lay in between. The CDR3 has 13 amino acids. Germline CDR1 is SGHTA and CDR2 is FQGNSA. The DNA of the CDR3 is TGTGCCAGCACCCCCCCGGGGAACACTGAAGCTTTCTTT. Its translation is CASTPPGNTEAFF.

This chain links TRBV19 with TRBJ1-5; D is uncertain. The germline gives CDR1 LNHDA, CDR2 SQIVND (reference sequence). The CDR3 spans 17 residues. Trimming shortened V by 5 bases and J by 3 bases, and 20 bases separated the two germline ends. The CDR3, as DNA: TGTGCCAGTAGTTACCGGCCCCCCTTGGGCCTCAATCAGCCCCAGCATTTT. It encodes CASSYRPPLGLNQPQHF.

The chain joins TRBV6-1 to TRBJ1-2, with D perhaps TRBD1 (5 bases). The CDR3 is 14 residues long. Germline V lookup: CDR1 MNHNS, CDR2 SASEGT. With 3 bases removed from V and 6 bases from J, the gap between germline ends came to 14 bases. The CDR3 here is CASSDSKGTHGYTF. For the CDR3, the DNA is TGTGCCAGCAGTGATAGTAAGGGGACTCATGGCTACACCTTC.